This T cell receptor (beta chain) was observed in a study of blood T cell repertoires in COVID-19. Study as a whole: Samples came from the United States, Italy and Spain, spanning acute and convalescent COVID-19. PBMCs, B-cell-depleted T cells, or T cells were the source of the cDNA or gDNA that made up the material.

This CDR3 is 14 amino acids long. Trimming removed 0 bases at V and 3 bases at J, with 8 bases between. Germline loops: CDR1 SGHNT, CDR2 YENEEA. Original processing methods: The assay estimated nucleated cells by amplifying reference gene primers. Clones were sequenced by immunoSEQ multiplex PCR, and TCRdb holds only the in-frame ones, with some missing. V and J calls and clone size are copied from that table; D and trimming were computed from the DNA. Here the sample spans about 42,000 clones, roughly 89% being singletons. The V gene is TRBV11-3, the J gene TRBJ2-5, with a weak D call TRBD2 (6 bases). The sequence was obtained from a human donor in a cohort sampled during active COVID-19. The specimen was peripheral blood. The CDR3 bases are TGTGCCAGCAGCTTAGATCGGAGGGAAGAGACCCAGTACTTC. It yields the protein CASSLDRREETQYF.